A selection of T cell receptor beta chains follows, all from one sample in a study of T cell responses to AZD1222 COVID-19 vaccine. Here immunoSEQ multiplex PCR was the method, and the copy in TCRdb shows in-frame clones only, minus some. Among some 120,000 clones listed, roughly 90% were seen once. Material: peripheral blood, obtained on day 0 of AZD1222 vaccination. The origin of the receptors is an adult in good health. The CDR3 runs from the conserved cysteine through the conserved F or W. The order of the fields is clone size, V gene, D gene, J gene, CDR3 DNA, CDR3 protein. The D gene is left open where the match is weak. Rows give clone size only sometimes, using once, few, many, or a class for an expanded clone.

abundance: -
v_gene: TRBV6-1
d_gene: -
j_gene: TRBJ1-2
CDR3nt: TGTGCCAGCAGTGAAAACGGGCTCTATGGCTACACCTTC
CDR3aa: CASSENGLYGYTF

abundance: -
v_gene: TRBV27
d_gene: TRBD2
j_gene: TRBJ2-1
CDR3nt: TGTGCCAGCAGTTTACCGGGACTAGCCAATGAGCAGTTCTTC
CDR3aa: CASSLPGLANEQFF

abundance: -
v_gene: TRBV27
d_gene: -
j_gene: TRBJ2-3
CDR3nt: TGTGCCAGCAGGGATCGGGGATACACAGATACGCAGTATTTT
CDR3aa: CASRDRGYTDTQYF

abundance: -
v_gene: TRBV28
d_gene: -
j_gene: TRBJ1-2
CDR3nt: TGTGCCAGCATTTCCCTACTAGGGGGGGTATATGGCTACACCTTC
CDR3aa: CASISLLGGVYGYTF

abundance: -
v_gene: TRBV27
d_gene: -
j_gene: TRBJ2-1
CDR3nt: TGTGCCAGCAGCCGACCAGAGGGAGCTGAGCAGTTCTTC
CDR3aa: CASSRPEGAEQFF

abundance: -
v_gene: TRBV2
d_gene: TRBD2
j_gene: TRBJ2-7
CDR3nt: TGTGCCAGCAGAGGGGAGGGCTACGAGCAGTACTTC
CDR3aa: CASRGEGYEQYF

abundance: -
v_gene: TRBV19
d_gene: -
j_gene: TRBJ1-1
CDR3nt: TGTGCCAGTAGTATAGCTACGAGTCCCACTGAAGCTTTCTTT
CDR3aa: CASSIATSPTEAFF

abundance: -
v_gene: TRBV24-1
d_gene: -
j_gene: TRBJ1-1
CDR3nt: TGTGCCACCAGTGATCAGGCCCTCACCGCCGCTGAAGCTTTCTTT
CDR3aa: CATSDQALTAAEAFF

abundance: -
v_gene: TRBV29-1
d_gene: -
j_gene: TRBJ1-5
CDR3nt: TGCAGCGTTGGGTTGGAAGCGAATCAGCCCCAGCATTTT
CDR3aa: CSVGLEANQPQHF

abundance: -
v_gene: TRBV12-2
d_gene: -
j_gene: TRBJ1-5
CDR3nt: TGTGCAAGTCGCTTATCACAGGGAGACAACAACCCAGGCAATCAGCCCCAGCATTTT
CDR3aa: CASRLSQGDNNPGNQPQHF

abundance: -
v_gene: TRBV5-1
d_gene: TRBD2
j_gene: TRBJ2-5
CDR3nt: TGCGCCAGCAGCTTGGGAGGGACTAGCGGGGGCCAAGAGACCCAGTACTTC
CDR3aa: CASSLGGTSGGQETQYF

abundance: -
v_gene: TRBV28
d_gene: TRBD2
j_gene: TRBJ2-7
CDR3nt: TGTGCCAGCAGAGCCTCGGGGGGTGCGTACGAGCAGTACTTC
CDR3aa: CASRASGGAYEQYF

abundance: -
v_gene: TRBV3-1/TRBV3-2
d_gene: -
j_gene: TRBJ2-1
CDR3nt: TGTGCCAGCAGCCAATCGGGCTCCTACAATGAGCAGTTCTTC
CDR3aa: CASSQSGSYNEQFF

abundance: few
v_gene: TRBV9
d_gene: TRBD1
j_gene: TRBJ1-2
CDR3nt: TGTGCCAGCAGCGTTGGACAGGGTGGCTACACCTTC
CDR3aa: CASSVGQGGYTF

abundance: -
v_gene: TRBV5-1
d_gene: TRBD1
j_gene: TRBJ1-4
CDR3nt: TGCGCCAGCAGCGCCCGACAGGGCGGTGAAAAACTGTTTTTT
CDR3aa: CASSARQGGEKLFF

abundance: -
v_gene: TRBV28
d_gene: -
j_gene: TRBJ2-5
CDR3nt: TGTGCCAGCAGTTTAAATGTGGGAGTCCAAGAGACCCAGTACTTC
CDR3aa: CASSLNVGVQETQYF

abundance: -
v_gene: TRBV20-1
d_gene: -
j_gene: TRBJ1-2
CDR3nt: TGCAGTGCTACAAACTATGGCTACACCTTC
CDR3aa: CSATNYGYTF

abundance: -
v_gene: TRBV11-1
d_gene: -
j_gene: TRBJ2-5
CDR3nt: TGTGCCAGCAGCTCCGGGTCGGGCCCCCAAGAGACCCAGTACTTC
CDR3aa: CASSSGSGPQETQYF

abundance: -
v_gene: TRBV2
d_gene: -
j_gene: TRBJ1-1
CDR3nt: TGTGCCAGCATGCGGGGAGTGGTGACTGAAGCTTTCTTT
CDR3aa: CASMRGVVTEAFF

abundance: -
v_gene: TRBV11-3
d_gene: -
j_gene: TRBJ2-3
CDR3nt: TGTGCCAGCAGTCGGGGCTATACGCAGTATTTT
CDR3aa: CASSRGYTQYF

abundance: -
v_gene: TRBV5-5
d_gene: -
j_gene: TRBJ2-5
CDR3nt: TGTGCCAGCAGCTTGGCCCCGGACAGGGCGGGAGAAGAGACCCAGTACTTC
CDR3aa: CASSLAPDRAGEETQYF

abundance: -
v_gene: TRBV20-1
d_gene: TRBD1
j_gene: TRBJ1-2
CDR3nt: TGCAGTGGCCCGACAGGGAACGGCTACACCTTC
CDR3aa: CSGPTGNGYTF

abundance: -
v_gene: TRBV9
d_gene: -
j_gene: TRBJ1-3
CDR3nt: TGTGCCAGCAGCGTAGCTCAGATCCGAGGCACCATATATTTT
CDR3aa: CASSVAQIRGTIYF

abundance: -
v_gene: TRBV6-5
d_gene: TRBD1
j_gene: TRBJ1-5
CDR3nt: TGTGCCAGCAGTTTGGGACAGGGGGGAAAGCCCCAGCATTTT
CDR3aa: CASSLGQGGKPQHF

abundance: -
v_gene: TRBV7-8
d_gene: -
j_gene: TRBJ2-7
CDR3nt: TGTGCCAGCGGGGACATTCAGATCTCCTACGAGCAGTACTTC
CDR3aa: CASGDIQISYEQYF

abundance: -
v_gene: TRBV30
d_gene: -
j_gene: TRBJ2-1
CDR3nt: TGTGCCTGGAACTACAGGGAATATGATGAGCAGTTCTTC
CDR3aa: CAWNYREYDEQFF

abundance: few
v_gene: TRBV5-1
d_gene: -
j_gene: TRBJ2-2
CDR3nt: TGCGCCAGCAGCTTGCCCGGGGCCCTAAACACCGGGGAGCTGTTTTTT
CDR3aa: CASSLPGALNTGELFF

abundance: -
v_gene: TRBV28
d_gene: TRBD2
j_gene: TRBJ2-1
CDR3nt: TGTGCCAGCAGGTCGGGTAGCGGGGGCTTGAATGAGCAGTTCTTC
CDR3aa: CASRSGSGGLNEQFF

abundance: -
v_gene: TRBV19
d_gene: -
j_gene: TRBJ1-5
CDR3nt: TGTGCCAGTAGTATAAACGGGCCCCAGCATTTT
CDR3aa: CASSINGPQHF

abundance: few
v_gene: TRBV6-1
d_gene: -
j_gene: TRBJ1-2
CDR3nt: TGTGCCAGCAGTGAATTGGAGGGCTATGGCTACACCTTC
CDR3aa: CASSELEGYGYTF

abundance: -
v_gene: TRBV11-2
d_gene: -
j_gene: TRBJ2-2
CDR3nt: TGTGCCATCCTGGACGGGAACGGGACCGGGGAGCTGTTTTTT
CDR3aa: CAILDGNGTGELFF

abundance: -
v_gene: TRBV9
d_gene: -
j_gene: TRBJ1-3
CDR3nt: TGTGCCAGCGCGCCCCATCCCCTCTCCTCTGGAAACACCATATATTTT
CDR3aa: CASAPHPLSSGNTIYF

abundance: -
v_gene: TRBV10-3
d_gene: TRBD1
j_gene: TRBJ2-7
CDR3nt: TGTGCCATCAAGGGAACAGGGGGGCGCGAGCAGTACTTC
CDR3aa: CAIKGTGGREQYF

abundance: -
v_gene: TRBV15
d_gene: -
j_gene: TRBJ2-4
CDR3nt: TGTGCCACCAGCAGGGGCCCGGGGGGCAAATCCAAAAACATTCAGTACTTC
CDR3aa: CATSRGPGGKSKNIQYF

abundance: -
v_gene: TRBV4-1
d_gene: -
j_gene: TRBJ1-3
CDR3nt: TGCGCCAGCAGCCAAGACGCCCAAGAATTACCTAGAAACACCATATATTTT
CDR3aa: CASSQDAQELPRNTIYF

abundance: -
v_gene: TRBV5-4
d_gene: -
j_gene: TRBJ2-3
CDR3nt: TGTGCCAGCAGCTCGGACCGGGTTCGGTCTTCCGATACGCAGTATTTT
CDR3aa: CASSSDRVRSSDTQYF

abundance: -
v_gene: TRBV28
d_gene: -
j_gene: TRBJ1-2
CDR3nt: TGTGCCAGCAGTTTAGGTGATAGAAGTGGCTACACCTTC
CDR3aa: CASSLGDRSGYTF

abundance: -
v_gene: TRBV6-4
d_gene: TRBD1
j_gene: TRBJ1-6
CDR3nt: TGTGCCAGCAGTGAATTCAGGGGGGATTCACCCCTCCACTTT
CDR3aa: CASSEFRGDSPLHF

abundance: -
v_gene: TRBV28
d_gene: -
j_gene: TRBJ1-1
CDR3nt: TGTGCCAGCAGTTTTAATTGGTTCACTGAAGCTTTCTTT
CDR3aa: CASSFNWFTEAFF

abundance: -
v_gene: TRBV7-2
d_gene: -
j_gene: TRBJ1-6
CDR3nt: TGTGCCAGCAGCCGCGGGCCTGACAGCTCTAATTCACCCCTCCACTTT
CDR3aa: CASSRGPDSSNSPLHF

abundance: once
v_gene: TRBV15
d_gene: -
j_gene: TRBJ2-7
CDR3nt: TGTGCCACCGGCGAAACACACCCCGGGATCAGCGAGCAGTACTTC
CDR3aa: CATGETHPGISEQYF

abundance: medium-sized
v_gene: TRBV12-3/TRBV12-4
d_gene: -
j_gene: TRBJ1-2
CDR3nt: TGTGCCAGCAGACTAGGACGGACTAGAGGCTACACCTTC
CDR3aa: CASRLGRTRGYTF

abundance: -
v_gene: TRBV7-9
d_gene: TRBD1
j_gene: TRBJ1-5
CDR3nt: TGTGCCAGCAGCTCTACAGGGGAGTATCAGCCCCAGCATTTT
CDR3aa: CASSSTGEYQPQHF

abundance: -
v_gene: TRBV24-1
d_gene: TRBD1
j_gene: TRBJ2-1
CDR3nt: TGTGCCACCAGTGATCTCGGGGACAGGGAATACAATGAGCAGTTCTTC
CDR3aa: CATSDLGDREYNEQFF

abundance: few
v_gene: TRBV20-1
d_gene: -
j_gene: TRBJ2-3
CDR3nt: TGCAGTGCCCTGATTCGGGGTCAGTATTTT
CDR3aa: CSALIRGQYF

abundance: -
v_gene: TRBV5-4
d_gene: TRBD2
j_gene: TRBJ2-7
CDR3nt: TGTGCCAGCAGCCCGGGGCGGGGGGCCATATCCTACGAGCAGTACTTC
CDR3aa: CASSPGRGAISYEQYF

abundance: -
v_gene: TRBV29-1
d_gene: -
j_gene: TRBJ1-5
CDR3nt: TGCAGCGTTGGCCAGGGGAGATGGCCCCAGCATTTT
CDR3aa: CSVGQGRWPQHF

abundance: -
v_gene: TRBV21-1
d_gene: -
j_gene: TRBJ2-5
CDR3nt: TGTGCCAGCAGCGTGGGTGAGGTGTGTGAAGAGACCCAGTACTTC
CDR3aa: CASSVGEVCEETQYF